This TCR beta chain originates from a study of blood T cells in healthy people across ages. Germline CDR1 is SGHAT and CDR2 is FQNNGV. This CDR3 has 13 amino acids. V dropped 2 bases and J dropped 0 bases, with 4 bases sitting between them. This clonotype was observed many times. The authors ran a second PCR of about 7 to 11 cycles using a sample-barcoded 5' primer and a J-beta primer mix. Via MiXCR, TCRdb re-called the 5' RACE reads, giving one row per CDR3 protein. The sample carries around 1,800,000 distinct CDR3 sequences, around 40% recorded once. The sequence was collected from a human donor in good health. The chain is built from TRBV11-2 and TRBJ1-1; D is uncertain. The sequenced sample was blood. The CDR3 DNA is TGTGCCAGCAGCTTATATGTGAACACTGAAGCTTTCTTT. Translation gives CASSLYVNTEAFF. The variable domain in full, with the rest retrieved from reference TRBV11-2 and TRBJ1-1, is EAGVAQSPRYKIIEKRQSVAFWCNPISGHATLYWYQQILGQGPKLLIQFQNNGVVDDSQLPKDRFSAERLKGVDSTLKIQPAKLEDSAVYLCASSLYVNTEAFFGQGTRLTVV.